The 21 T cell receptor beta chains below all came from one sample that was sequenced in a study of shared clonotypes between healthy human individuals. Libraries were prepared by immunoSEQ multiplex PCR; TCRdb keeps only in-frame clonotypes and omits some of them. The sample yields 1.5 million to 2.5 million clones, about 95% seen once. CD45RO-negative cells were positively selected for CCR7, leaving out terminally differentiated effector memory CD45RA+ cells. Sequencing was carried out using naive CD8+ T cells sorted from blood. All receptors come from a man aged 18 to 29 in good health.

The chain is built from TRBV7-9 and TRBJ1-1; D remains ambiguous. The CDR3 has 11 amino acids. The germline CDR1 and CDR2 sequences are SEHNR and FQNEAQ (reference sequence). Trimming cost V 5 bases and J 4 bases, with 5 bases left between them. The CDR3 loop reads CASSDFTEAFF. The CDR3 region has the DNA TGTGCCAGCAGCGATTTCACTGAAGCTTTCTTT.

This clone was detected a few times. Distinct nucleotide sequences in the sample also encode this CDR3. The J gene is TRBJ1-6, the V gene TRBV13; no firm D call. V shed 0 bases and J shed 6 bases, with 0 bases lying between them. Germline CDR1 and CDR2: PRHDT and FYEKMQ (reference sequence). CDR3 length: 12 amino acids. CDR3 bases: TGTGCCAGCAGCTTAGGTAATTCACCCCTCCACTTT. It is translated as CASSLGNSPLHF.

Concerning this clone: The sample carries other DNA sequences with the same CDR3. The CDR3 DNA reads as TGTGCCAGCAGCTTGGAGAACACAGATACGCAGTATTTT. As protein: CASSLENTDTQYF. The chain uses TRBV5-6 and TRBJ2-3, with D unresolved. The CDR3 sequence is 13 residues long. Germline CDR1 reads SGHDT; CDR2 reads YYEEEE. Trimming removed 0 bases from V and 2 bases from J, with 4 bases in between.

The CDR3 is CASSPRDRGHDGELFF. CDR3 nucleotides: TGTGCCAGCTCACCCCGGGACAGGGGGCACGACGGGGAGCTGTTTTTT. This chain uses TRBV18 with TRBJ2-2; 12 positions agree with TRBD1. Trimming cost V 3 bases and J 7 bases; bases outside gene matches: 6. CDR3 length equals 16 residues. The germline V gene encodes CDR1 KGHSH and CDR2 LQKENI.

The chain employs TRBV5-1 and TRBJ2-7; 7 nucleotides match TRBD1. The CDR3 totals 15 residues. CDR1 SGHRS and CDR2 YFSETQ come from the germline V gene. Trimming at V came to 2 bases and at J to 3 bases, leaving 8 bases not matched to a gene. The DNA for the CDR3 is TGCGCCAGCAGCTTACGATACGGACAGGTCTACGAGCAGTACTTC. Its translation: CASSLRYGQVYEQYF.

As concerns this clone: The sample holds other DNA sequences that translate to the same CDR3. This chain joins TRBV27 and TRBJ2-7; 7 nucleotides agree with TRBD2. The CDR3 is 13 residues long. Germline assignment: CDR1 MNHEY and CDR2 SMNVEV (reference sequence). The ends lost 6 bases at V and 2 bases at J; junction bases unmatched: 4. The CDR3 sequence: CASSRGGPYEQYF. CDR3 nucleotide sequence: TGTGCCAGCAGCCGCGGGGGACCCTACGAGCAGTACTTC.

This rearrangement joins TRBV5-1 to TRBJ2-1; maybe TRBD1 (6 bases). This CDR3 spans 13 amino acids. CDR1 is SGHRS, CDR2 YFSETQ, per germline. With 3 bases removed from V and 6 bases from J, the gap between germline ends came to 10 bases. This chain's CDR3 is CASSSDRSNEQFF. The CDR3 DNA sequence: TGCGCCAGCAGCTCTGACAGGAGCAATGAGCAGTTCTTC.

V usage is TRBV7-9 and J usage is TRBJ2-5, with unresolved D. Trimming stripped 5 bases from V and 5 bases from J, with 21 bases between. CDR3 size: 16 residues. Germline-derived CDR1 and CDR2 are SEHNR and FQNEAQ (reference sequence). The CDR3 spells CASSRTLGLFMETQYF. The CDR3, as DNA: TGTGCCAGCAGCCGAACCCTGGGCCTTTTTATGGAGACCCAGTACTTC.

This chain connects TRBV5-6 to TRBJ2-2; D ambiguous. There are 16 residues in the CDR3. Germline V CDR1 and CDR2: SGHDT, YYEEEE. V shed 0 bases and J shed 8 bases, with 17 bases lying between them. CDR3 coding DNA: TGTGCCAGCAGCTTGGCCCTATTCGGAGTAACTGGGGAGCTGTTTTTT. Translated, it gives CASSLALFGVTGELFF. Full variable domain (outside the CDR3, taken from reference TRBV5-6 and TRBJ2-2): DAGVTQSPTHLIKTRGQQVTLRCSPKSGHDTVSWYQQALGQGPQFIFQYYEEEERQRGNFPDRFSGHQFPNYSSELNVNALLLGDSALYLCASSLALFGVTGELFFGEGSRLTVL.

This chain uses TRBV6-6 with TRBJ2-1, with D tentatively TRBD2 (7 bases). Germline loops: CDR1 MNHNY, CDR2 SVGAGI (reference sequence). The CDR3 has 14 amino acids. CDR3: CASWGGDIYNEQFF. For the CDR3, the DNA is TGTGCTAGCTGGGGAGGGGACATCTACAATGAGCAGTTCTTC.

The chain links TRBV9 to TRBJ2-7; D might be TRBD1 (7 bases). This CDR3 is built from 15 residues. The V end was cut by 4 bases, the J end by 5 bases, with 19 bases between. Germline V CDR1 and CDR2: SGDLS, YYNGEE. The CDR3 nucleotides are TGTGCCAGCAGCATGGGGGCAGGGGGGCTCGACGAGCAGTACTTC. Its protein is CASSMGAGGLDEQYF.

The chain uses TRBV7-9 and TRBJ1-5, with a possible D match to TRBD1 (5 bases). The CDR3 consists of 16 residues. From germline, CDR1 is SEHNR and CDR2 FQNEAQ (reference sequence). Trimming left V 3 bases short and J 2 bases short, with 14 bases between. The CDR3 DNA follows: TGTGCCAGCAGCTTGGCCCTTATAGGGGGCAATCAGCCCCAGCATTTT. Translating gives CASSLALIGGNQPQHF. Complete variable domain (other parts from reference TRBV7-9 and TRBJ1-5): DTGVSQNPRHKITKRGQNVTFRCDPISEHNRLYWYRQTLGQGPEFLTYFQNEAQLEKSRLLSDRFSAERPKGSFSTLEIQRTEQGDSAMYLCASSLALIGGNQPQHFGDGTRLSIL.

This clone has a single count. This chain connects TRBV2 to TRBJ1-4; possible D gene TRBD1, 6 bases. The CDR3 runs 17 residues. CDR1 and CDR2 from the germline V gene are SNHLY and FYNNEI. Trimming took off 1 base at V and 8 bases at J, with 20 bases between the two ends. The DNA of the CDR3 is TGTGCCAGCAGTGAAGAAGCTGCGGGGCCCGGGGGCGAAAAACTGTTTTTT. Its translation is CASSEEAAGPGGEKLFF.

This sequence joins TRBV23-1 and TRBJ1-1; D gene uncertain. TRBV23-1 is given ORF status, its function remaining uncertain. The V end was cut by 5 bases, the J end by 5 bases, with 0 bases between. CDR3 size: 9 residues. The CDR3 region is CASSTEAFF. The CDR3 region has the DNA TGCGCCAGCAGTACTGAAGCTTTCTTT.

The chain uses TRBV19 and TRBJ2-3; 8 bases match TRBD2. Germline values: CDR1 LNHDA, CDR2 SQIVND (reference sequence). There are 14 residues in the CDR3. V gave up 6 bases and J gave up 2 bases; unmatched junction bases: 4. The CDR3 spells CASRAGGYTDTQYF. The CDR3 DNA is TGTGCCAGTAGGGCGGGGGGCTACACAGATACGCAGTATTTT.

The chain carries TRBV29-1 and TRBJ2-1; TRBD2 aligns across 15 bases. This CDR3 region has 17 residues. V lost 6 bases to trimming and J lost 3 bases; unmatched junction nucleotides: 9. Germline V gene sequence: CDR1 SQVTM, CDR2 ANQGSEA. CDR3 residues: CSVHPGLAGGNYNEQFF. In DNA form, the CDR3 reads TGCAGCGTCCACCCGGGACTAGCGGGGGGAAACTACAATGAGCAGTTCTTC.

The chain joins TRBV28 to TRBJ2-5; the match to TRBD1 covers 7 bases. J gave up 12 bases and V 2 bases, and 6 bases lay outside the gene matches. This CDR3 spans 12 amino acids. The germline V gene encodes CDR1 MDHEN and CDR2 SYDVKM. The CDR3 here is CASSLPDREKYF. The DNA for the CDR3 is TGTGCCAGCAGTTTACCCGACAGGGAAAAGTACTTC.

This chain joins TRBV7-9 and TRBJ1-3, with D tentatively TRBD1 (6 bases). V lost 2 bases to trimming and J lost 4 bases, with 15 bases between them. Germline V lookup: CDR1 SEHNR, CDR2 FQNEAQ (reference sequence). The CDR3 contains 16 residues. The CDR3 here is CASSLLSQGGGNTIYF. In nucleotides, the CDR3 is TGTGCCAGCAGCTTATTGTCACAGGGAGGGGGAAACACCATATATTTT.

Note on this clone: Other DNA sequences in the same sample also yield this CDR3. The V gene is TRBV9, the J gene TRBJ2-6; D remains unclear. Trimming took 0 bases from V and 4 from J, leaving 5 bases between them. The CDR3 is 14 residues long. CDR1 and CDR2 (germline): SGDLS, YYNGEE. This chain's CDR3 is CASSVGGGANVLTF. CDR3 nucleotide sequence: TGTGCCAGCAGCGTAGGGGGAGGGGCCAACGTCCTGACTTTC. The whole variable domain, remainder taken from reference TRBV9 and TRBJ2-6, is DSGVTQTPKHLITATGQRVTLRCSPRSGDLSVYWYQQSLDQGLQFLIQYYNGEERAKGNILERFSAQQFPDLHSELNLSSLELGDSALYFCASSVGGGANVLTFGAGSRLTVL.

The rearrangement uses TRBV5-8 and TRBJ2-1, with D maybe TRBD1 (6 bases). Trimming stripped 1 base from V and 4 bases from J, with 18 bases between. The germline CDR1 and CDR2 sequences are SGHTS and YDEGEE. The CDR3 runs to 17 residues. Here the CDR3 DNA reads TGTGCCAGCAGCTTGAGAGTACAACAGGGATATTACAATGAGCAGTTCTTC. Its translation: CASSLRVQQGYYNEQFF.

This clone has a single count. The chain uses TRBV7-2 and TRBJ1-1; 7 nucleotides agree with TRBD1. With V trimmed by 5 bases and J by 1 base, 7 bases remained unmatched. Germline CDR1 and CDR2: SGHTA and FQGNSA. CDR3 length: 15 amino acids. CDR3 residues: CASSADRDRNTEAFF. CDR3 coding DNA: TGTGCCAGCAGCGCCGACCGGGACAGGAACACTGAAGCTTTCTTT. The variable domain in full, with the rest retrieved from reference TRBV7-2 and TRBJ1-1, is GAGVSQSPSNKVTEKGKDVELRCDPISGHTALYWYRQSLGQGLEFLIYFQGNSAPDKSGLPSDRFSAERTGGSVSTLTIQRTQQEDSAVYLCASSADRDRNTEAFFGQGTRLTVV.